This T cell receptor (beta chain) was observed in a study of T cell responses to AZD1222 COVID-19 vaccine. Only in-frame clones appear in the TCRdb table, and some are missing; sequencing was by immunoSEQ multiplex PCR. The table lists roughly 97,000 clones, approximately 90% of them singletons. Details on this clone: Within the sample, other DNA sequences also encode this same CDR3.

The CDR3 contains 11 residues. In germline, CDR1 is KGHDR, CDR2 SFDVKD. V lost 4 bases to trimming and J lost 4 bases, with 4 bases between them. This TCR was sampled from an adult in good health. Sample: peripheral blood, taken on day 0 of AZD1222 vaccination. The J gene is TRBJ2-7, the V gene TRBV24-1; D remains unclear. CDR3 region: CATSDRYEQYF. For the CDR3, the DNA is TGTGCCACCAGTGACAGATACGAGCAGTACTTC.